A single sample gave rise to the 27 T cell receptor beta chains below, sequenced in a study of shared T cell receptors in the human thymus. The repertoire was sequenced with immunoSEQ multiplex PCR; TCRdb's copy has only in-frame clones and lacks some. There are approximately 580,000 clones in the sample; approximately 80% occur only once, and about 0.013% lies in the top ten. The same sample was also used in a study of human thymus T cells.

The specimen was thymocytes. These receptors were obtained from a boy less than two years old with a congenital heart defect.

This chain links TRBV7-3 with TRBJ2-7; 8 nucleotides align to TRBD2. J lost 3 bases, V lost 6 bases, and 4 bases had no gene match. The CDR3 has 13 residues. In germline, CDR1 is SGHTA, CDR2 FQGTGA. CDR3 coding DNA: TGTGCCAGCAGTCCCGGGGGGGACTACGAGCAGTACTTC. It is translated as CASSPGGDYEQYF.

In this sample, this clone turned up once. V gene TRBV29-1 combines with J gene TRBJ1-2; 9 bases fit TRBD1. The germline gives CDR1 SQVTM, CDR2 ANQGSEA. V dropped 7 bases and J dropped 4; count of bases not matched to a gene: 7. CDR3 length equals 13 residues. The CDR3 spells CSASDRGLYGYTF. The DNA of the CDR3 is TGCAGCGCTTCGGACAGGGGCCTCTATGGCTACACCTTC.

V usage is TRBV27 and J usage is TRBJ2-7; tentatively, D is TRBD2 (5 bases). V lost 3 bases, J lost 0 bases, and 12 bases lay in between. Germline V gene sequence: CDR1 MNHEY, CDR2 SMNVEV (reference sequence). The CDR3 spans 15 residues. CDR3 residues: CASSFRTPISYEQYF. The CDR3 nucleotides are TGTGCCAGCAGTTTCCGGACTCCCATCTCCTACGAGCAGTACTTC.

V usage is TRBV14 and J usage is TRBJ2-5; the match to TRBD2 covers 9 bases. The CDR3 has 16 residues. J was trimmed by 0 bases and V by 6 bases; bases with no gene match: 8. Germline V lookup: CDR1 SGHDN, CDR2 FVKESK. The CDR3 reads CASSLLAGRHQETQYF. CDR3 DNA: TGTGCCAGCAGTCTCCTAGCGGGGAGGCACCAAGAGACCCAGTACTTC. The variable domain in full, completed from reference TRBV14 and TRBJ2-5, reads EAGVTQFPSHSVIEKGQTVTLRCDPISGHDNLYWYRRVMGKEIKFLLHFVKESKQDESGMPNNRFLAERTGGTYSTLKVQPAELEDSGVYFCASSLLAGRHQETQYFGPGTRLLVL.

The count of this clone is one. The DNA of the CDR3 is TGTGCCTCGGCAGATACGCAGTATTTT. Amino acid sequence: CASADTQYF. The gene calls are TRBV25-1 and TRBJ2-3; no reliable D call. The CDR3 has 9 amino acids. Trimming took off 11 bases at V and 4 bases at J, with 4 bases between the two ends. The germline gives CDR1 MGHDK, CDR2 SYGVNS. The variable domain in full, with the rest retrieved from reference TRBV25-1 and TRBJ2-3, is EADIYQTPRYLVIGTGKKITLECSQTMGHDKMYWYQQDPGMELHLIHYSYGVNSTEKGDLSSESTVSRIRTEHFPLTLESARPSHTSQYLCASADTQYFGPGTRLTVL.

This clone was recorded once. J is TRBJ1-3 and V is TRBV27; a possible D gene is TRBD1 (5 bases). V lost 5 bases and J lost 0, with 5 bases in between. Germline V gene sequence: CDR1 MNHEY, CDR2 SMNVEV (reference sequence). CDR3 length: 13 residues. CDR3 residues: CASSQGSGNTIYF. The CDR3 nucleotides read TGTGCCAGCAGTCAGGGCTCTGGAAACACCATATATTTT.

In its sample, this clone was seen once. The chain uses TRBV6-5 and TRBJ1-4; D possibly corresponds to TRBD1 (5 bases). Trimming took 3 bases from V and 5 from J, leaving 16 bases between them. Germline V gene sequence: CDR1 MNHEY, CDR2 SVGAGI. The CDR3 consists of 16 residues. CDR3 bases: TGTGCCAGCAGTTATTCTGTCGGGGGGAAAAATGAAAAACTGTTTTTT. Its protein is CASSYSVGGKNEKLFF.

The rearrangement links TRBV5-1 to TRBJ2-1; 11 positions match TRBD2. The germline CDR1 and CDR2 sequences are SGHRS and YFSETQ. Trimming cost V 5 bases and J 1 base; bases outside gene matches: 17. This CDR3 has 20 residues. The CDR3 region is CASSFADPSGRNLSYNEQFF. As DNA, the CDR3 is TGCGCCAGCAGTTTTGCGGACCCTAGCGGGAGGAATCTATCCTACAATGAGCAGTTCTTC.

V usage is TRBV7-9 and J usage is TRBJ1-2, with D possibly matching TRBD1 (6 bases). CDR3 length: 13 amino acids. Germline V gene lookup returns CDR1 SEHNR and CDR2 FQNEAQ (reference sequence). Deletions cut 5 bases from V and 4 bases from J, with 11 bases between. For the CDR3, the DNA is TGTGCCAGCAGCCCCGGACAGATCTATGGCTACACCTTC. As protein: CASSPGQIYGYTF.

The genes are TRBV6-6 and TRBJ2-5; no reliable D call. The CDR3 contains 14 residues. The V end lost 6 bases, the J end lost 5 bases, and 16 bases lay between the germline ends. Germline-derived CDR1 and CDR2 are MNHNY and SVGAGI (reference sequence). In DNA form, the CDR3 reads TGTGCCAGCAGCCCCGGTGGTACCCCGGAGACCCAGTACTTC. Translation gives CASSPGGTPETQYF.

This rearrangement joins TRBV2 to TRBJ2-2, with 13 bases fitting TRBD2. Trimming removed 6 bases from V and 5 bases from J; junction bases left unmatched: 6. The CDR3 is made up of 16 amino acids. Germline-derived CDR1 and CDR2 are SNHLY and FYNNEI. CDR3 DNA: TGTGCCAGCAGACGTAGACTAGCGGGAGGAACCGGGGAGCTGTTTTTT. Translating gives CASRRRLAGGTGELFF.

The DNA for the CDR3 is TGTGCCAGCAGTTCCCCAGACCTAGCGGGAGCCACAGATACGCAGTATTTT. The encoded protein is CASSSPDLAGATDTQYF. The rearrangement joins TRBV28 to TRBJ2-3; 10 nucleotides match TRBD2. CDR1 is MDHEN and CDR2 is SYDVKM in the germline V gene. CDR3 length: 17 residues. The V segment lost 4 bases and the J segment 2 bases; nucleotides outside the gene matches: 9.

This clone was detected a few times. V usage is TRBV19 and J usage is TRBJ2-7; TRBD2 agrees at 13 bases. V was pared by 5 bases and J by 4 bases, with 11 bases of the junction left unmatched. There are 17 residues in the CDR3. CDR1 LNHDA and CDR2 SQIVND come from the germline V gene (reference sequence). As DNA, the CDR3 is TGTGCCAGTAGTCGAGGGGTGGGACTAGCGGGACCTTACGAGCAGTACTTC. This codes for CASSRGVGLAGPYEQYF.

The chain combines TRBV7-9 with TRBJ2-7, with a possible D match to TRBD2 (5 bases). Between the trimmed V and J ends, which lost 3 bases and 7 bases, there was a span of 7 bases. The CDR3 sequence is 11 residues long. Per germline, CDR1 SEHNR and CDR2 FQNEAQ (reference sequence). As DNA, the CDR3 is TGTGCCAGCAGCTTCGGCGGGGAGCAGTACTTC. Translating it yields CASSFGGEQYF.

The chain uses TRBV4-3 and TRBJ2-1; weak D call: TRBD2 (5 bases). Trimming left V 1 base short and J 0 bases short, with 16 bases between. The germline CDR1 and CDR2 sequences are LGHNA and YSLEER. The CDR3 has 18 residues. The CDR3 sequence: CASSQVSETNSSYNEQFF. CDR3 coding DNA: TGCGCCAGCAGCCAAGTTTCTGAGACTAACAGCTCCTACAATGAGCAGTTCTTC.

This clone was found a few times. The chain recombines TRBV7-3 with TRBJ2-1, with 9 bases identical to TRBD2. The CDR3 spans 16 residues. Germline values: CDR1 SGHTA, CDR2 FQGTGA. V shed 4 bases, J shed 2 bases, and the junction held 6 bases outside the gene matches. As DNA, the CDR3 is TGTGCCAGCAGCTCAGGGACTAGCTTCGCCTACAATGAGCAGTTCTTC. Amino acid sequence: CASSSGTSFAYNEQFF.

This chain joins TRBV25-1 and TRBJ1-1; D ambiguous. The CDR3 totals 13 residues. V lost 5 bases and J 1 base, leaving 8 bases between the germline ends. Germline-derived CDR1 and CDR2 are MGHDK and SYGVNS. CDR3 in DNA: TGTGCCAGCAGTTCGGGTCGGAACACTGAAGCTTTCTTT. Protein product: CASSSGRNTEAFF.

A few counts support this clone. The chain employs TRBV30 and TRBJ1-1; D perhaps matches TRBD1 (5 bases). The germline V gene has CDR1 GTSNPN and CDR2 SVGIG (reference sequence). The CDR3 has 15 residues. V dropped 1 base and J dropped 1 base, with 13 bases sitting between them. The CDR3 nucleotides are TGTGCCTGGAGTGGGGAGGGGAGGCCGAACACTGAAGCTTTCTTT. It specifies CAWSGEGRPNTEAFF.

This rearrangement joins TRBV7-9 to TRBJ2-7; 11 nucleotides line up with TRBD2. CDR1 SEHNR and CDR2 FQNEAQ come from the germline V gene (reference sequence). The CDR3 is made up of 14 amino acids. V lost 7 bases, J lost 5 bases, and 7 bases stayed unmatched. The CDR3 reads CASTTSGSGNEQYF. The CDR3 bases are TGTGCCAGCACTACTAGCGGGAGTGGAAACGAGCAGTACTTC.

The V call is TRBV7-3, the J call TRBJ2-5, with D possibly TRBD2 on 5 matching bases. V was cut by 6 bases and J by 5 bases, with 22 bases left in between. The CDR3 is made up of 16 amino acids. Germline CDR1 reads SGHTA; CDR2 reads FQGTGA. This CDR3 reads CASSSPGLAGRETQYF. In DNA, the CDR3 is TGTGCCAGCAGTTCTCCTGGGCTAGCCGGGCGGGAGACCCAGTACTTC.

This sequence joins TRBV6-5 and TRBJ1-2; 7 bases line up with TRBD1. Germline V gene lookup returns CDR1 MNHEY and CDR2 SVGAGI. There are 16 residues in the CDR3. Trimming removed 2 bases from V and 6 bases from J; junction bases left unmatched: 12. The DNA for the CDR3 is TGTGCCAGCAGTTACGGAGCACAGGGGCAGCCCCATGGCTACACCTTC. It encodes CASSYGAQGQPHGYTF.

The CDR3 nucleotides read TGTGCCAGCAGTACTCGGACTAGCCCCTGGGTAGAGCAGTACTTC. Amino acids: CASSTRTSPWVEQYF. The chain has TRBV28 and TRBJ2-7, with 8 bases lining up with TRBD2. The CDR3 totals 15 residues. CDR1 is MDHEN and CDR2 is SYDVKM in the germline V gene. The V segment lost 5 bases and the J segment 7 bases; nucleotides outside the gene matches: 13.

This chain uses TRBV4-1 with TRBJ1-5; D gene unclear. CDR3 length: 15 amino acids. Germline V gene data show CDR1 as MGHRA and CDR2 as YSYEKL. The V and J ends lost 0 bases and 4 bases respectively, with 10 bases between them. CDR3: CASSQDVADNQPQHF. Written as DNA, the CDR3 is TGCGCCAGCAGCCAAGATGTGGCAGATAATCAGCCCCAGCATTTT.

CDR3 bases: TGTGCCAGCAGCTCGGGACTAGCGAAGTACTTC. The encoded protein is CASSSGLAKYF. The chain joins TRBV9 to TRBJ2-7, with 10 bases lining up with TRBD2. From germline, CDR1 is SGDLS and CDR2 YYNGEE. The CDR3 sequence is 11 residues long. The trim removed 4 bases at V and 11 bases at J, leaving 3 bases unmatched.

The rearrangement joins TRBV4-3 to TRBJ2-5, with 9 bases matching TRBD2. The CDR3 sequence is 17 residues long. The V and J ends lost 0 bases and 3 bases, in that order; junction bases with no gene match: 8. Germline V gene lookup returns CDR1 LGHNA and CDR2 YSLEER. CDR3 in amino acids: CASSQDKAGGPKETQYF. The CDR3 region has the DNA TGCGCCAGCAGCCAAGATAAAGCGGGAGGACCTAAAGAGACCCAGTACTTC.

CDR3 amino acids: CASSSGFGTRNNEQFF. The CDR3 DNA sequence: TGTGCCAGCAGCTCAGGTTTTGGGACTAGAAACAATGAGCAGTTCTTC. The chain carries TRBV7-9 and TRBJ2-1; 8 bases map to TRBD2. The CDR3 spans 16 residues. V shed 4 bases and J 5 bases; nucleotides not matched to a gene: 10. Per germline, CDR1 SEHNR and CDR2 FQNEAQ (reference sequence).

The J gene is TRBJ2-5, the V gene TRBV15; D is ambiguous. Germline CDR1 is LNHNV and CDR2 is YYDKDF (reference sequence). Trimming removed 3 bases from V and 2 bases from J, with 10 bases in between. This CDR3 comprises 14 residues. The CDR3 spells CATSSQEFQETQYF. Written as DNA, the CDR3 is TGTGCCACCAGCAGCCAGGAATTTCAAGAGACCCAGTACTTC.